A selection of T cell receptor beta chains follows, all from one sample in a study of identical twins. TCRdb passed the 5' RACE reads through MiXCR, listing each CDR3 protein once. The sample lists fewer than 800,000 distinct CDR3 sequences, under 8.5% seen once, with 1.5% to 2% in the top ten. This same sample was also taken into another study, of yellow fever vaccine responses in identical twins.

The specimen was PBMCs. The receptors were gathered from a woman aged 18 to 35 in good health. Each CDR3 is given with its conserved first and last residue. Each record gives: D gene, clone size, J gene, V gene, CDR3 protein, CDR3 DNA. D genes are given only for firm matches. A clone size is listed for some rows: how often the clone was seen (once, few, many), or a class if it is expanded.

NA many TRBJ2-2 TRBV12-3/TRBV12-4 CASSLAATNTGELFF TGTGCCAGCAGTTTAGCGGCCACAAACACCGGGGAGCTGTTTTTT
NA few TRBJ1-1 TRBV29-1 CSSEDGLTEAFF TGCAGCTCGGAGGACGGTCTCACTGAAGCTTTCTTT
NA few TRBJ1-1 TRBV29-1 CSFTPKRGRNTEAFF TGCAGCTTCACCCCGAAGAGGGGGAGGAACACTGAAGCTTTCTTT
TRBD1 NA TRBJ2-7 TRBV28 CASGLPGQGSYEQYF TGTGCCAGCGGTTTACCGGGACAGGGCTCCTACGAGCAGTACTTC
NA few TRBJ1-3 TRBV5-1 CASSGQSSGNTIYF TGCGCCAGCAGCGGACAGAGCTCTGGAAACACCATATATTTT
TRBD1 few TRBJ2-7 TRBV10-3 CAISVQGAGYEQYF TGTGCCATCAGTGTACAGGGGGCTGGGTACGAGCAGTACTTC
TRBD1 few TRBJ2-2 TRBV2 CASSHSTDRISGELFF TGTGCCAGCAGCCACTCGACGGACAGGATATCCGGGGAGCTGTTTTTT
NA NA TRBJ2-5 TRBV9 CASSVAWDNRETQYF TGTGCCAGCAGCGTCGCCTGGGACAACCGAGAGACCCAGTACTTC
TRBD1 few TRBJ1-1 TRBV19 CASTPDRDTGGAFF TGTGCCAGTACCCCGGACAGGGACACGGGAGGAGCTTTCTTT
NA NA TRBJ2-1 TRBV5-3 CARTGKWFF TGTGCCAGAACAGGGAAATGGTTCTTC
NA few TRBJ2-2 TRBV28 CALGGRTGELFF TGTGCCCTAGGGGGTCGAACCGGGGAGCTGTTTTTT
NA many TRBJ1-3 TRBV4-1 CASSQDFTPGRVGGNTIYF TGCGCCAGCAGCCAAGATTTCACCCCAGGCAGGGTAGGAGGAAACACCATATATTTT
NA few TRBJ2-7 TRBV4-1 CASSQDLAVTIYEQYF TGCGCCAGCAGCCAAGACTTAGCGGTGACTATCTACGAGCAGTACTTC
TRBD2 NA TRBJ2-7 TRBV28 CASSLNLAGGNSYEQYF TGTGCCAGCAGTTTAAACCTAGCGGGAGGAAACTCCTACGAGCAGTACTTC
NA many TRBJ1-1 TRBV6-1 CASSRDSGNTEAFF TGTGCCAGCAGTCGGGACTCAGGGAACACTGAAGCTTTCTTT
TRBD2 many TRBJ2-1 TRBV7-3 CASSPRGGTRGNEQFF TGTGCCAGCAGCCCCAGGGGAGGGACTAGAGGTAATGAGCAGTTCTTC
NA NA TRBJ1-3 TRBV4-2 CASSQEGHGNTIYF TGTGCCAGCAGCCAAGAGGGTCACGGAAACACCATATATTTT
NA few TRBJ1-6 TRBV19 CASSIVGSPLHF TGTGCCAGTAGTATCGTAGGTTCACCCCTCCACTTT
NA NA TRBJ1-6 TRBV28 CASSLADSMRPLHF TGTGCCAGCAGTTTAGCCGACAGTATGAGACCCCTCCACTTT
TRBD1 NA TRBJ2-3 TRBV2 CASIRDRVTDTQYF TGTGCCAGCATCCGGGACAGGGTTACAGATACGCAGTATTTT
NA NA TRBJ1-2 TRBV12-3/TRBV12-4 CASSRMGYGYTF TGTGCCAGCAGCCGCATGGGGTATGGCTACACCTTC
NA many TRBJ2-1 TRBV7-2 CASSPAAEGLIF TGTGCCAGCAGCCCCGCAGCAGAGGGATTGATCTTC
TRBD2 NA TRBJ2-2 TRBV7-3 CASSLFPTSVGGELFF TGTGCCAGCAGCTTATTCCCGACTAGCGTGGGTGGGGAGCTGTTTTTT
TRBD2 many TRBJ2-1 TRBV28 CASTSAEAGSNEQFF TGTGCCAGCACTTCGGCAGAAGCGGGAAGCAATGAGCAGTTCTTC
NA many TRBJ1-5 TRBV12-3/TRBV12-4 CASSWGGGEEPQHF TGTGCCAGCAGTTGGGGAGGGGGTGAGGAGCCCCAGCATTTT
NA many TRBJ2-5 TRBV29-1 CSVASETQYF TGCAGCGTTGCCAGCGAGACCCAGTACTTC
NA many TRBJ1-6 TRBV12-3/TRBV12-4 CASSPGSPLHF TGTGCCAGCAGCCCGGGTTCACCCCTCCACTTT
NA few TRBJ2-3 TRBV7-9 CASSRAQGWGTDTQYF TGTGCCAGCAGCCGAGCACAGGGTTGGGGCACAGATACGCAGTATTTT
TRBD2 NA TRBJ2-7 TRBV14 CASSRRGGSGSLDEQYF TGTGCCAGCAGCCGACGGGGTGGTAGCGGGAGTCTCGACGAGCAGTACTTC
TRBD1 few TRBJ2-3 TRBV5-1 CASSLVGTGTDTQYF TGCGCCAGCAGCTTGGTTGGGACAGGGACAGATACGCAGTATTTT
NA many TRBJ2-3 TRBV6-1 CASTRDPSADTQYF TGTGCCAGCACTCGGGACCCCAGTGCAGATACGCAGTATTTT
TRBD1 NA TRBJ2-2 TRBV3-1 CASRTQGTSTGELFF TGTGCCAGCAGAACACAGGGGACATCAACCGGGGAGCTGTTTTTT
NA few TRBJ2-5 TRBV12-3/TRBV12-4 CASSFPVGTGKETQYF TGTGCCAGCAGTTTCCCCGTTGGAACAGGGAAAGAGACCCAGTACTTC
NA many TRBJ1-1 TRBV12-3/TRBV12-4 CASSSSRENTEAFF TGTGCCAGCAGTTCTTCCAGGGAGAACACTGAAGCTTTCTTT
NA few TRBJ2-2 TRBV12-3/TRBV12-4 CARKQGAVLAGNTGELFF TGTGCCAGAAAACAGGGGGCCGTGCTAGCGGGAAACACCGGGGAGCTGTTTTTT
TRBD1 many TRBJ2-7 TRBV12-3/TRBV12-4 CASSLRTGSSYEQYF TGTGCCAGCAGTCTGCGGACAGGGAGCTCCTACGAGCAGTACTTC
TRBD2 NA TRBJ2-1 TRBV5-1 CASSSSSGTRNEQFF TGCGCCAGCAGCTCTTCTAGCGGAACCCGCAATGAGCAGTTCTTC
TRBD2 few TRBJ2-1 TRBV29-1 CSVDPRPGLANEQFF TGCAGCGTTGATCCCCGCCCGGGACTAGCGAATGAGCAGTTCTTC
NA NA TRBJ2-4 TRBV14 CASSPPGTPWNIQYF TGTGCCAGCAGCCCCCCGGGGACGCCTTGGAACATTCAGTACTTC
TRBD1 many TRBJ2-3 TRBV2 CASTHGQVVPDTQYF TGTGCCAGCACCCATGGACAGGTGGTTCCAGATACGCAGTATTTT
TRBD2 NA TRBJ2-3 TRBV10-3 CAISAGGLADHMDTQYF TGTGCCATCAGTGCTGGGGGACTAGCGGACCACATGGATACGCAGTATTTT
NA NA TRBJ2-3 TRBV10-2 CASSERATDTQYF TGCGCCAGCAGTGAGAGGGCCACAGATACGCAGTATTTT
TRBD1 few TRBJ1-1 TRBV12-3/TRBV12-4 CASSPPQGRTEAFF TGTGCCAGCAGTCCCCCACAGGGGCGCACTGAAGCTTTCTTT
NA NA TRBJ1-1 TRBV5-1 CASSLDVGLNTEAFF TGCGCCAGCAGCTTGGACGTCGGCTTGAACACTGAAGCTTTCTTT
NA NA TRBJ2-6 TRBV20-1 CSARETLSGANVLTF TGCAGTGCTAGAGAGACGCTTTCTGGGGCCAACGTCCTGACTTTC
NA NA TRBJ2-5 TRBV5-1 CASSPLSWETQYF TGCGCCAGCAGCCCACTTTCATGGGAGACCCAGTACTTC
NA few TRBJ2-4 TRBV29-1 CSVEVSSGKNIQYF TGCAGCGTTGAAGTCTCGAGCGGCAAAAACATTCAGTACTTC
TRBD2 few TRBJ2-1 TRBV4-2 CASSQDAGTSGSYNEQFF TGTGCCAGCAGCCAAGATGCGGGGACTAGCGGCTCCTACAATGAGCAGTTCTTC
TRBD2 few TRBJ2-7 TRBV28 CASSMREAPGYEQYF TGTGCCAGCAGTATGCGGGAGGCCCCTGGATACGAGCAGTACTTC
NA few TRBJ2-2 TRBV21-1 CASSKALSVLTGELFF TGTGCCAGCAGCAAAGCGCTATCTGTATTAACCGGGGAGCTGTTTTTT
NA few TRBJ2-5 TRBV5-6 CASSFLGFGQETQYF TGTGCCAGCAGCTTCCTTGGGTTCGGGCAAGAGACCCAGTACTTC